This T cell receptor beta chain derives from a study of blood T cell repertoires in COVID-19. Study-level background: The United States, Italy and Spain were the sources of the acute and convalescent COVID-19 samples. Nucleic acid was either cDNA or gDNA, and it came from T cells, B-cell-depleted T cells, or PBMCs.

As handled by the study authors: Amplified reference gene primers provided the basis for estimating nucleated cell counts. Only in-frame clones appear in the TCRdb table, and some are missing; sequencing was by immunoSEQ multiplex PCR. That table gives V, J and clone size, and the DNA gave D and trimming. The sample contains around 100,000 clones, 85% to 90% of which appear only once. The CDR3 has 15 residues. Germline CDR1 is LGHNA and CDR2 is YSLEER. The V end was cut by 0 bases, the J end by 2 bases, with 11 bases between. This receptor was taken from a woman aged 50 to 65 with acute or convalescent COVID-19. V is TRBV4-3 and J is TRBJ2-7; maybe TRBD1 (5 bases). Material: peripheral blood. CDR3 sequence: CASSQDPQAAYEQYF. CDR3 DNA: TGCGCCAGCAGCCAAGATCCACAGGCTGCCTACGAGCAGTACTTC.